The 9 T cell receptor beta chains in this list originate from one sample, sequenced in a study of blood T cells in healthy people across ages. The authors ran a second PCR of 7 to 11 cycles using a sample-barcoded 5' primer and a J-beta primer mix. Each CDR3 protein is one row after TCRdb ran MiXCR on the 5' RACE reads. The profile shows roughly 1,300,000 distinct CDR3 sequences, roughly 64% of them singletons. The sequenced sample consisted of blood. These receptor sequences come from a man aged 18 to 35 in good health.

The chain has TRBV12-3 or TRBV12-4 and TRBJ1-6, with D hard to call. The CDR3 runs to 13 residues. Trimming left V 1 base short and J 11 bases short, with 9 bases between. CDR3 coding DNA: TGTGCCAGCAGTTTAGGGCGCGGGGCACCCCTCCACTTT. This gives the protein CASSLGRGAPLHF.

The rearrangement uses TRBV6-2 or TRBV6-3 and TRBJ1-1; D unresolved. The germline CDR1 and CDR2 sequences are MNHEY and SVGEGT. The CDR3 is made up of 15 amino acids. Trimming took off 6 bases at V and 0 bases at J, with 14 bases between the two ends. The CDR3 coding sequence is TGTGCCAGCAGCCCCCGGAGGATCATGAACACTGAAGCTTTCTTT. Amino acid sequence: CASSPRRIMNTEAFF.

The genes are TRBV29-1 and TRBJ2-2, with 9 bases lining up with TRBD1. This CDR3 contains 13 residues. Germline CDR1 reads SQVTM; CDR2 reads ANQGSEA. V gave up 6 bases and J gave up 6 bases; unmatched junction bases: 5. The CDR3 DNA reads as TGCAGCGTGAGCGACAGGGGGTCCGGGGAGCTGTTTTTT. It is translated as CSVSDRGSGELFF.

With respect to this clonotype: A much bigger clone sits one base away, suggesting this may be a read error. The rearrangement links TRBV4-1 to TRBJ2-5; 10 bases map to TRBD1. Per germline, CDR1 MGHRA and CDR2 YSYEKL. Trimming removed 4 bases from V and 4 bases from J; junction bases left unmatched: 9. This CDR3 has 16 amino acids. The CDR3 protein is CASSREGQGSGETQYF. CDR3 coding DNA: TGCGCCAGCAGCCGGGAGGGACAGGGGAGCGGAGAGACCCAGTACTTC.

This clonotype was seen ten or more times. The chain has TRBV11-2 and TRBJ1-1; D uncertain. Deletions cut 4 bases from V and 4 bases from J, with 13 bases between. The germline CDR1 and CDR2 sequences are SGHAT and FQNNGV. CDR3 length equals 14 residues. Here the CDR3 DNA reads TGTGCCAGCAGCTCGAAGGTTGGTGGCACTGAAGCTTTCTTT. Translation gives CASSSKVGGTEAFF.

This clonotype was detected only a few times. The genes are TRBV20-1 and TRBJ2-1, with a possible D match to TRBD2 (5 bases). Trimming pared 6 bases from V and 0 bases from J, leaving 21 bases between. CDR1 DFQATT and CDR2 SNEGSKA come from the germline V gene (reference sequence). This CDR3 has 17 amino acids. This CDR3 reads CSASAAMRVNSYNEQFF. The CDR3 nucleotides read TGCAGTGCCTCCGCCGCTATGCGGGTGAACTCCTACAATGAGCAGTTCTTC.

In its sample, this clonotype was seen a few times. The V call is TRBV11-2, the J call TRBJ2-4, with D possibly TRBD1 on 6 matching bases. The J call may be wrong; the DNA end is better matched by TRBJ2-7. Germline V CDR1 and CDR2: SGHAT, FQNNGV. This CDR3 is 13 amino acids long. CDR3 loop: CASSLSQGDEQYF. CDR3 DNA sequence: TGTGCCAGCAGCTTATCACAGGGAGACGAGCAGTACTTC.

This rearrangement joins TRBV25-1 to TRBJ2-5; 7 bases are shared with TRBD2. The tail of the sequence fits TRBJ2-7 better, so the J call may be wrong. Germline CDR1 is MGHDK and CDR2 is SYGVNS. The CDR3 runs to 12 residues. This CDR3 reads CASRGGVYEQYF. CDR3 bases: TGTGCCAGCAGGGGAGGGGTCTACGAGCAGTACTTC.

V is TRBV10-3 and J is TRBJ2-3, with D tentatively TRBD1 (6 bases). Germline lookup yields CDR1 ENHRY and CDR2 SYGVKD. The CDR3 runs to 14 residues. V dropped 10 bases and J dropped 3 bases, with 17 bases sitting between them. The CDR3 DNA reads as TGTGCCACCTCTTCAGGGACACAAACAGATACGCAGTATTTT. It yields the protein CATSSGTQTDTQYF.